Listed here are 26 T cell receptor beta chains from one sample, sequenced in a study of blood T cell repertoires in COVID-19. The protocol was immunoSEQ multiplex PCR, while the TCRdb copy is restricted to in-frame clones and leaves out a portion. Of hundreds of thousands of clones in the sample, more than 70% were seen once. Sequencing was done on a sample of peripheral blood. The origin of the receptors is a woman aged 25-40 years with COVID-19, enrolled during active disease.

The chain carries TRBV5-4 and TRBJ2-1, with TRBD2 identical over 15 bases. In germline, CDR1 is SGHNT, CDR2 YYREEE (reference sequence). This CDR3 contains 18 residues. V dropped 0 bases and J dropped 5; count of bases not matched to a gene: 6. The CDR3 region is CASSLGTGTSGRHNEQFF. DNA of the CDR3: TGTGCCAGCAGCTTGGGTACCGGGACTAGCGGGAGGCACAATGAGCAGTTCTTC. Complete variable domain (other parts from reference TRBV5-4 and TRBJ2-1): ETGVTQSPTHLIKTRGQQVTLRCSSQSGHNTVSWYQQALGQGPQFIFQYYREEENGRGNFPPRFSGLQFPNYSSELNVNALELDDSALYLCASSLGTGTSGRHNEQFFGPGTRLTVL.

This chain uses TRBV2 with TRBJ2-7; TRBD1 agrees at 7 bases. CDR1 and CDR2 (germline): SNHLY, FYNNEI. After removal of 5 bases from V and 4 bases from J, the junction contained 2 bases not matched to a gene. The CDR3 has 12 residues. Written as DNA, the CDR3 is TGTGCCAGCAGTACACAGGGGTACGAGCAGTACGTC. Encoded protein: CASSTQGYEQYV.

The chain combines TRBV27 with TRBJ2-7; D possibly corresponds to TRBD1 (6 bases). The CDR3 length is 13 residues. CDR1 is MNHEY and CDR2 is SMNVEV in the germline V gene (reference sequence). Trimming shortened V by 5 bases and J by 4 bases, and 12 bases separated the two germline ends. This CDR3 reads CASSRTESYEQYF. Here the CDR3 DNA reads TGTGCCAGCAGTAGGACAGAAAGTTACGAGCAGTACTTC.

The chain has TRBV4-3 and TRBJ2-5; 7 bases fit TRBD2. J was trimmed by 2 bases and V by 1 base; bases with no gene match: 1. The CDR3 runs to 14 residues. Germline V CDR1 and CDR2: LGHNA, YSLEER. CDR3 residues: CASSQGTRQETQYF. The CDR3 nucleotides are TGCGCCAGCAGCCAAGGGACTAGACAAGAGACCCAGTACTTC.

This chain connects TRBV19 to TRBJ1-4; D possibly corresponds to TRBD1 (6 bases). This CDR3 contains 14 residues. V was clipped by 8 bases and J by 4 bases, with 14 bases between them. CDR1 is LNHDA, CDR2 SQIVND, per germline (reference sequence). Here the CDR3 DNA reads TGTGCCAGTGGATCGGACAGTCTTAATGAAAAACTGTTTTTT. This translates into CASGSDSLNEKLFF.

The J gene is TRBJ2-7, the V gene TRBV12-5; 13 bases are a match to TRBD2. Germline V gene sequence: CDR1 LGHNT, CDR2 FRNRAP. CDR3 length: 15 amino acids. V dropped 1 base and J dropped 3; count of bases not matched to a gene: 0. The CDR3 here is CASGLGLAGGYEQYV. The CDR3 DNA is TGTGCTAGTGGTTTGGGACTAGCGGGAGGCTACGAGCAGTACGTC.

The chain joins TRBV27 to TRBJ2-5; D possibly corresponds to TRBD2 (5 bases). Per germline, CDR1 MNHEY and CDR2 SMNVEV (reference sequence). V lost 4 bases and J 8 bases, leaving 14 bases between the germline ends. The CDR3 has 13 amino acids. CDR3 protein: CASSSGGKATQYF. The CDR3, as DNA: TGTGCCAGCAGTTCAGGAGGTAAAGCCACCCAGTACTTC.

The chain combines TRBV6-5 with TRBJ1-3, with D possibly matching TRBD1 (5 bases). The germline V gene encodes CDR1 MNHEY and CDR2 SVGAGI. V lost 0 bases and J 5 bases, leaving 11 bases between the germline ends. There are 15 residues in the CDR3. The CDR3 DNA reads TGTGCCAGCAGTTACTCGAATCACAGGAGAAACACCATATATTTT. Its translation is CASSYSNHRRNTIYF.

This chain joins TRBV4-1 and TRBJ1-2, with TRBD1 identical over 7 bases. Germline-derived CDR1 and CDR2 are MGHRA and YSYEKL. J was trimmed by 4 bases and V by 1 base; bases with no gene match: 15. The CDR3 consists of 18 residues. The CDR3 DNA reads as TGCGCCAGCAGCCAAGCTATCACCCGGGACAGCAGGGTCTATGGCTACACCTTC. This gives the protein CASSQAITRDSRVYGYTF.

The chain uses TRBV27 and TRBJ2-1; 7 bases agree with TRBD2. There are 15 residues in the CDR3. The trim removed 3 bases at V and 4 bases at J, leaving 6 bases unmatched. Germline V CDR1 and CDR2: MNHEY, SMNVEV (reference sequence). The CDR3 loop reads CASSFGGREYNEQFF. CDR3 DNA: TGTGCCAGCAGTTTTGGAGGGAGGGAATACAATGAGCAGTTCTTC.

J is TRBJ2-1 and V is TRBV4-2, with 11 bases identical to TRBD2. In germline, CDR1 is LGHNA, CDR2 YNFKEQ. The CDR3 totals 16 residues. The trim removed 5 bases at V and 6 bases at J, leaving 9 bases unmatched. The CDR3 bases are TGTGCCAGCAGCTCCAGTTTAGCGGGGGGGCTCAATGAGCAGTTCTTC. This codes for CASSSSLAGGLNEQFF.

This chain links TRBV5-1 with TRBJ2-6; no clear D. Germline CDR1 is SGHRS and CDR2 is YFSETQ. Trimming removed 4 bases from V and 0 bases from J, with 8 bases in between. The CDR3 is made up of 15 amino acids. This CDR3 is CASSLGVSGANVLTF. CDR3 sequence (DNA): TGCGCCAGCAGCCTAGGTGTCTCTGGGGCCAACGTCCTGACTTTC.

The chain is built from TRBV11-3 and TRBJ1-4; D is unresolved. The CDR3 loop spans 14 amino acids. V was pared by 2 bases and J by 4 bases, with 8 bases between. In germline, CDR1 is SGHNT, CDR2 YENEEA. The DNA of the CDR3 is TGTGCCAGCAGCTTAACGCAGATTAATGAAAAACTGTTTTTT. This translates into CASSLTQINEKLFF.

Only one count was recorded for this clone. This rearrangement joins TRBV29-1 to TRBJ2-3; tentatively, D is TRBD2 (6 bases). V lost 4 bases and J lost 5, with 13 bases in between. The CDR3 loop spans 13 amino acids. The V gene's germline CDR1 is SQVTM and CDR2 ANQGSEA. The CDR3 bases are TGCAGCGTTGGGTCGCGGGGTGGAGATACGCAGTATTTT. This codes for CSVGSRGGDTQYF.

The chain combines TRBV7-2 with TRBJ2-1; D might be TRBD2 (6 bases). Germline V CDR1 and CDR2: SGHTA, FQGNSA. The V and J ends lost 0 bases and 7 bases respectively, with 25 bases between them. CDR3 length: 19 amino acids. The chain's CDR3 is CASSLAWASAVLSRNEQFF. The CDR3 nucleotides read TGTGCCAGCAGCTTAGCGTGGGCTAGCGCTGTGCTTTCGCGGAATGAGCAGTTCTTC.

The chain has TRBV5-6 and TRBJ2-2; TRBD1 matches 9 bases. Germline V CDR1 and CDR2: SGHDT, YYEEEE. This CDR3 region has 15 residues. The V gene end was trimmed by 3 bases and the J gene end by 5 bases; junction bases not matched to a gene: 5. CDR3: CASSWGTGTTGELFF. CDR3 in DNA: TGTGCCAGCAGCTGGGGGACAGGGACGACCGGGGAGCTGTTTTTT.

Written as DNA, the CDR3 is TGTGCCAGCAGCCCCGGGGACAGAGAACTAGATACGCAGTATTTT. This translates into CASSPGDRELDTQYF. The chain combines TRBV11-2 with TRBJ2-3, with TRBD1 matching over 7 bases. The CDR3 has 15 amino acids. With V trimmed by 5 bases and J by 5 bases, 10 bases remained unmatched. CDR1 and CDR2 from the germline V gene are SGHAT and FQNNGV.

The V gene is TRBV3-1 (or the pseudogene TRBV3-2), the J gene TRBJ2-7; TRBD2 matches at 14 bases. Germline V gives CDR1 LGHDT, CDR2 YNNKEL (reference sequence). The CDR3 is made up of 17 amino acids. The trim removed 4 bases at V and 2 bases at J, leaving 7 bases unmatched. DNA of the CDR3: TGTGCCAGCAGCCTTCCACTGGGACTAGCGGGGGCCTACGAGCAGTACTTC. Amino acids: CASSLPLGLAGAYEQYF.

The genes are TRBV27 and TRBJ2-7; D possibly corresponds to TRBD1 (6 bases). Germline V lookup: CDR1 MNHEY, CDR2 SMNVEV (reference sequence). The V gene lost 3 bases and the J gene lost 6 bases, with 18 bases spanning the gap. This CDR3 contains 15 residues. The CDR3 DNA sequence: TGTGCCAGCAGTTTCGGAGCACAGGGTTTGAGCGAGCAGTACTTC. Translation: CASSFGAQGLSEQYF.

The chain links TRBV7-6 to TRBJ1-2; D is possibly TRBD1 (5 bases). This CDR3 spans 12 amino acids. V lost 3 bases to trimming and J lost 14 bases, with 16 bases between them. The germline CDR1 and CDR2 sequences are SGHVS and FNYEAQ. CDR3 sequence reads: CASSFQRGIPTF. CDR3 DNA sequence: TGTGCCAGCAGCTTTCAAAGGGGTATCCCAACCTTC.

CDR3 protein: CASSQGQGGLLYNEQFF. The CDR3 DNA is TGTGCCAGCAGCCAAGGACAAGGGGGCCTTCTCTACAATGAGCAGTTCTTC. The chain recombines TRBV4-2 with TRBJ2-1; TRBD1 aligns across 7 bases. The CDR3 runs to 17 residues. Germline CDR1 LGHNA, CDR2 YNFKEQ. With 1 base clipped from V and 3 bases from J, the junction kept 9 bases outside the gene matches.

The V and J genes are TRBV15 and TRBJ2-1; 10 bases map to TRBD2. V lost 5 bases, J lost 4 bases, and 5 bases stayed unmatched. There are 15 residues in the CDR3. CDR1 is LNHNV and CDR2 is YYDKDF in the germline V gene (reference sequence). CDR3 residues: CATSPLAGLYNEQFF. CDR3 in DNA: TGTGCCACCAGCCCACTAGCGGGACTATACAATGAGCAGTTCTTC.

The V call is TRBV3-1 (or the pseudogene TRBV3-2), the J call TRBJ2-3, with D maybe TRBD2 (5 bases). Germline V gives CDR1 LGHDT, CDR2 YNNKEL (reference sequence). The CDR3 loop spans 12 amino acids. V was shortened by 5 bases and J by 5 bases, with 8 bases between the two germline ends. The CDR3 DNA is TGTGCCAGCAGCGGAGGCCGAGATACGCAGTATTTT. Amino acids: CASSGGRDTQYF.

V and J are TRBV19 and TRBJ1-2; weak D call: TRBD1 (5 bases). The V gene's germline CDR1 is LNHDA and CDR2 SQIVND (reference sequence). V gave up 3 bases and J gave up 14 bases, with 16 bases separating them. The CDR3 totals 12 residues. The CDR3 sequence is CASSMGHKGKTF. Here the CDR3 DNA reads TGTGCCAGTAGTATGGGGCATAAGGGGAAGACCTTC. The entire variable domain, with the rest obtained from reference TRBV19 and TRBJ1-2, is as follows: DGGITQSPKYLFRKEGQNVTLSCEQNLNHDAMYWYRQDPGQGLRLIYYSQIVNDFQKGDIAEGYSVSREKKESFPLTVTSAQKNPTAFYLCASSMGHKGKTFGSGTRLTVV.

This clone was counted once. The CDR3 here is CASSRSGTGGPNQPQHF. The CDR3 coding sequence is TGTGCCAGCAGCAGGTCCGGGACAGGGGGCCCCAATCAGCCCCAGCATTTT. The chain is built from TRBV5-5 and TRBJ1-5; 12 bases map to TRBD1. The CDR3 length is 17 residues. Germline V CDR1 and CDR2: SGHKS, YYEKEE (reference sequence). V was pared by 4 bases and J by 3 bases, with 8 bases of the junction left unmatched.

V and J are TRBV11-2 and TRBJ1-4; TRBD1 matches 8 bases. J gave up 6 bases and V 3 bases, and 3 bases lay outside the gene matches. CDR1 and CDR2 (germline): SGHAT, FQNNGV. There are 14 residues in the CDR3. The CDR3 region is CASSFGTGDEKLFF. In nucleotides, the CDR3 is TGTGCCAGCAGCTTTGGGACAGGCGATGAAAAACTGTTTTTT.